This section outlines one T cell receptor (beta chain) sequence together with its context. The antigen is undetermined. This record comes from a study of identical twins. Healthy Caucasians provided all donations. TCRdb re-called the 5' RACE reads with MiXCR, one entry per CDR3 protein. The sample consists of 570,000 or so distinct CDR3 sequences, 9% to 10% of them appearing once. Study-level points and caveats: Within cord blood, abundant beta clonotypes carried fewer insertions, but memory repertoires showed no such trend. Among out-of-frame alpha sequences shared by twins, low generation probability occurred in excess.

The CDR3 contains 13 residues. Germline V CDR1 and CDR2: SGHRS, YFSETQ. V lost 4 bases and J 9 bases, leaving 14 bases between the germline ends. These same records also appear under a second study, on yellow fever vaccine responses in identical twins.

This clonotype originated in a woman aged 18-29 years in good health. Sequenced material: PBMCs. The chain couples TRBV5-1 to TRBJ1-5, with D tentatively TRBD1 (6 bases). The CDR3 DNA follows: TGCGCCAGCAGCGCGGCCGGGGGGGCGCCCCAGCATTTT. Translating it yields CASSAAGGAPQHF.